The source of this T cell receptor beta chain is a study of blood T cell repertoires in COVID-19. Study-level information: Nucleic acid was either cDNA or gDNA, and it came from T cells, B-cell-depleted T cells, or PBMCs.

Source study methods: Reference gene primer amplification gave nucleated cell count estimates. The method was immunoSEQ multiplex PCR; TCRdb's version includes in-frame clones alone and lacks a portion of them. The V and J calls and clone size were taken over from that table, and D and trimming were inferred from the DNA. The sample includes some 670,000 clones, about nine tenths of them seen just once. The germline V gene has CDR1 SNHLY and CDR2 FYNNEI. V shed 10 bases, J shed 0 bases, and the junction held 9 bases outside the gene matches. CDR3 length: 14 amino acids. The chain carries TRBV2 and TRBJ2-7, with 7 bases fitting TRBD2. The specimen sequenced was peripheral blood. The TCR comes from a woman under 30 with acute or convalescent COVID-19. The CDR3 DNA is TGTGCCACCAAGGGAGGGCTCAGCTCCTACGAGCAGTACTTC. Its protein is CATKGGLSSYEQYF.